This entry concerns a single T cell receptor (beta chain). The target antigen is unknown. These data originate in a study of OX40 agonist ivuxolimab in advanced cancers. Germline CDR1 SGHRS, CDR2 YFSETQ. Trimming at V came to 5 bases and at J to 4 bases, leaving 6 bases not matched to a gene. The CDR3 length is 14 residues. Study-wide results and limits: Partly responding patients at 0.1-3.0 mg/kg showed some of the smallest clonal expansion.

The assay was immunoSEQ multiplex PCR, and TCRdb's table has in-frame clones only and misses some. The sample includes roughly 60,000 clones, roughly 90% of them seen just once. The source material was CD4+ or CD8+ T cells sorted from blood, sampled in a trial of the OX40 agonist ivuxolimab. This TCR came from an adult with an advanced solid tumor such as melanoma, head and neck, liver or kidney cancer. The V and J genes are TRBV5-1 and TRBJ2-5; TRBD1 aligns across 9 bases. The CDR3 region has the DNA TGCGCCAGCAGGCCTACAGGGGGCGGAGAGACCCAGTACTTC. Protein product: CASRPTGGGETQYF.